Given below is one T cell receptor (beta chain) in context. The V gene lost 4 bases and the J gene lost 0 bases, with 10 bases spanning the gap. Looked up from germline, CDR1 is LGHDT and CDR2 is YNNKEL (reference sequence). There are 15 residues in the CDR3. The sample comes from a study of blood T cell repertoires in COVID-19. As for the study in general: From the United States, Italy and Spain came samples of acute and convalescent COVID-19.

Seattle researchers signed up patients amid active infection and tracked them longitudinally. Per the original data handling: Nucleated cell counts were estimated from reference gene primer amplification. Generated by immunoSEQ multiplex PCR, the TCRdb table keeps only in-frame clones and is missing some. D and trimming were read from the DNA, whereas the V and J calls and clone size are those reported in that table. Seen here are about 300,000 clones, around 92% observed once, and the top ten hold roughly 1.9%. Sequenced input: peripheral blood. The gene calls are TRBV3-1 (or the pseudogene TRBV3-2) and TRBJ1-5; D is undetermined. The sequence came from a woman aged 25 to 39 with COVID-19, enrolled during active disease. In DNA, the CDR3 is TGTGCCAGCAGCCCACGGGGAAATAGCAATCAGCCCCAGCATTTT. Translation gives CASSPRGNSNQPQHF.